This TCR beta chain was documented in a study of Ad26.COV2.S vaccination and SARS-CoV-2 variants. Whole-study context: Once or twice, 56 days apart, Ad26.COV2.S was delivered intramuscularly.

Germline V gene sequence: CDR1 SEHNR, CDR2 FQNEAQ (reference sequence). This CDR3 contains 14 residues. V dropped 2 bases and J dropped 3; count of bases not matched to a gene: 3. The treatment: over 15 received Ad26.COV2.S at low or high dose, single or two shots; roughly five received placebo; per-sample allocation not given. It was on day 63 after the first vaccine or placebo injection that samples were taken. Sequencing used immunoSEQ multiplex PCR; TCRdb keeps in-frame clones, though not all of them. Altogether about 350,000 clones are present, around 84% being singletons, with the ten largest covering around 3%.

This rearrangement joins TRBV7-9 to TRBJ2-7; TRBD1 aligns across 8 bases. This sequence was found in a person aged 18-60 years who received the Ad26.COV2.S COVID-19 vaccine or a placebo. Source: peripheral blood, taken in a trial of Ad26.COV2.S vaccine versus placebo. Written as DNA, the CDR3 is TGTGCCAGCAGCTTATTGACAGGGGTCTACGAGCAGTACTTC. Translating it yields CASSLLTGVYEQYF.